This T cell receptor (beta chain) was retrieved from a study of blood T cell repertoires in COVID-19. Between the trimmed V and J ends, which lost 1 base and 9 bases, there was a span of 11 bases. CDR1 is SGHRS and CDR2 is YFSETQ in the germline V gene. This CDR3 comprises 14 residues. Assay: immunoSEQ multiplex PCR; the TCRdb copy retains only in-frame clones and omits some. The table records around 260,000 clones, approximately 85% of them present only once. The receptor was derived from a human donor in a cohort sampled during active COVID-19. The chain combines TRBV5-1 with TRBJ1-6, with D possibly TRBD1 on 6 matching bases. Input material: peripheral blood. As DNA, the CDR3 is TGCGCCAGCAGCTTGACAGGGCTGGGTTCACCCCTCCACTTT. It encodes CASSLTGLGSPLHF.